Below, 32 T cell receptor beta chains from the same sample are listed, as sequenced in a study of regulatory T cells in long-lasting Graves disease. Construction of the TCR beta libraries employed iRepertoire HTBI primers in conjunction with Arm-PCR of CDR3 regions. TCRdb re-called the multiplex PCR reads with MiXCR, one entry per CDR3 protein. The sample comprises roughly 410,000 distinct CDR3 sequences, approximately 15% of which are singletons, and about 7.8% rests with the top ten. Time point: newly diagnosed GD, antithyroid drugs for less than 3 months. The TCR library was prepared using RNA isolated from PBMCs. These data were also filed under a second study, of T cells in Graves' hyperthyroidism and ophthalmopathy.

The sequencing used peripheral blood mononuclear cells (PBMCs), collected at new diagnosis, from a patient treated with antithyroid drugs. The receptors stem from a woman in her thirties or forties with Graves disease.

This rearrangement joins TRBV20-1 to TRBJ1-5; D gene ambiguous. Germline loops: CDR1 DFQATT, CDR2 SNEGSKA (reference sequence). Trimming took 3 bases from V and 5 from J, leaving 11 bases between them. CDR3 length equals 13 residues. CDR3 amino acids: CSASIQFDQPQHF. The CDR3 DNA reads TGCAGTGCTAGTATACAGTTCGATCAGCCCCAGCATTTT.

In this sample, this clonotype turned up many times. The chain combines TRBV27 with TRBJ2-2; tentative D call: TRBD1 (5 bases). Germline CDR1 is MNHEY and CDR2 is SMNVEV (reference sequence). This CDR3 has 17 residues. Trimming cost V 6 bases and J 0 bases, with 17 bases left between them. This chain's CDR3 is CASSPSLDTPNTGELFF. CDR3 DNA sequence: TGTGCCAGCAGCCCCTCCTTGGACACCCCGAACACCGGGGAGCTGTTTTTT.

This clonotype was observed many times. This sequence joins TRBV3-1 and TRBJ1-1; weak D call: TRBD1 (5 bases). The V end was cut by 0 bases, the J end by 4 bases, with 9 bases between. Germline loops: CDR1 LGHDT, CDR2 YNNKEL (reference sequence). The CDR3 is made up of 14 amino acids. The DNA of the CDR3 is TGTGCCAGCAGCCAAGAAAGAGGGGCCACTGAAGCTTTCTTT. The encoded protein is CASSQERGATEAFF. The full variable domain, rest sourced from reference TRBV3-1 and TRBJ1-1, is DTAVSQTPKYLVTQMGNDKSIKCEQNLGHDTMYWYKQDSKKFLKIMFSYNNKELIINETVPNRFSPKSPDKAHLNLHINSLELGDSAVYFCASSQERGATEAFFGQGTRLTVV.

This clonotype was seen at least ten times. This chain joins TRBV11-3 and TRBJ2-2; 7 bases fit TRBD1. The CDR3 length is 14 residues. With V trimmed by 5 bases and J by 6 bases, 6 bases remained unmatched. Per the germline V gene, CDR1 is SGHNT and CDR2 is YENEEA. This CDR3 is CASSRTGDPGELFF. DNA for the CDR3: TGTGCCAGCAGCCGAACAGGGGATCCCGGGGAGCTGTTTTTT. The full variable domain, in which reference TRBV11-3 and TRBJ2-2 provide the parts outside the CDR3, is EAGVVQSPRYKIIEKKQPVAFWCNPISGHNTLYWYLQNLGQGPELLIRYENEEAVDDSQLPKDRFSAERLKGVDSTLKIQPAELGDSAVYLCASSRTGDPGELFFGEGSRLTVL.

This clonotype was seen at least ten times. The chain combines TRBV28 with TRBJ2-5; unclear D gene. Germline V gene lookup returns CDR1 MDHEN and CDR2 SYDVKM. There are 13 residues in the CDR3. The V and J ends lost 0 bases and 1 base respectively, with 3 bases between them. This chain's CDR3 is CASSLWSQETQYF. CDR3 DNA: TGTGCCAGCAGTTTATGGTCCCAAGAGACCCAGTACTTC.

This clonotype was found many times. This rearrangement joins TRBV6-1 to TRBJ2-1; D remains ambiguous. CDR3 length: 15 residues. The ends were cut back, 2 bases at V and 4 bases at J, with 12 bases in the middle. Germline CDR1 and CDR2: MNHNS and SASEGT. The CDR3 spells CASSESSVIYNEQFF. CDR3 sequence (DNA): TGTGCCAGCAGTGAATCCAGCGTAATTTACAATGAGCAGTTCTTC.

The CDR3 sequence is CSARGLVNQPQHF. CDR3 DNA: TGCAGTGCTAGGGGTCTAGTCAACCAGCCCCAGCATTTT. The V gene is TRBV20-1, the J gene TRBJ1-5; no clear D gene. V shed 3 bases and J shed 7 bases, with 13 bases lying between them. In germline, CDR1 is DFQATT, CDR2 SNEGSKA (reference sequence). The CDR3 is 13 amino acids.

At least ten counts were recorded for this clonotype. The J gene is TRBJ1-5, the V gene TRBV19, with D unresolved. The CDR3 spans 13 residues. Germline CDR1 and CDR2: LNHDA and SQIVND (reference sequence). V gave up 7 bases and J gave up 0 bases, with 7 bases separating them. For the CDR3, the DNA is TGTGCCAGTACCGTTAATAGCAATCAGCCCCAGCATTTT. Translated, it gives CASTVNSNQPQHF.

This sequence joins TRBV13 and TRBJ2-7; D possibly corresponds to TRBD2 (6 bases). V shed 4 bases and J shed 3 bases, with 10 bases lying between them. This CDR3 is 13 amino acids long. Germline V gene lookup returns CDR1 PRHDT and CDR2 FYEKMQ (reference sequence). The CDR3 is CASSWSSVYEQYF. The CDR3 nucleotides read TGTGCCAGCAGCTGGTCTAGCGTCTACGAGCAGTACTTC.

The rearrangement joins TRBV5-1 to TRBJ2-2; 10 positions agree with TRBD2. The CDR3 has 16 residues. J lost 6 bases, V lost 0 bases, and 5 bases had no gene match. Germline values: CDR1 SGHRS, CDR2 YFSETQ. The DNA of the CDR3 is TGCGCCAGCAGCTTGGGAGCGGGAGGGGCTTCCGGGGAGCTGTTTTTT. Translation gives CASSLGAGGASGELFF.

The table lists this clonotype with many counts. The chain carries TRBV7-3 and TRBJ1-1; 7 nucleotides agree with TRBD2. The DNA end favors TRBJ2-3, so the J call may be wrong. CDR3 length equals 18 residues. Germline assignment: CDR1 SGHTA and CDR2 FQGTGA. For the CDR3, the DNA is TGTGCCAGCAGCTTAACGCCCCCCGCTAGCGGCCCAGGCGGTACGCAGTATTTT. Protein sequence: CASSLTPPASGPGGTQYF.

The sample holds many counts of this clonotype. The J gene is TRBJ1-6, the V gene TRBV2; D not resolved. Trimming shortened V by 10 bases and J by 3 bases, and 13 bases separated the two germline ends. This CDR3 has 14 amino acids. Germline CDR1 is SNHLY and CDR2 is FYNNEI. CDR3: CATLREGYNSPLHF. As DNA, the CDR3 is TGTGCCACCCTGCGAGAGGGCTATAATTCACCCCTCCACTTT.

This clonotype was recorded at least ten times. The rearrangement joins TRBV7-3 to TRBJ2-1; TRBD1 aligns across 10 bases. The V gene end was trimmed by 5 bases and the J gene end by 11 bases; junction bases not matched to a gene: 6. The CDR3 is 13 residues long. The V gene's germline CDR1 is SGHTA and CDR2 FQGTGA. This CDR3 is CASSEMTGGKQFF. In nucleotides, the CDR3 is TGTGCCAGCAGCGAAATGACAGGGGGCAAGCAGTTCTTC.

Comments on this clonotype: A far larger clone is only one base removed, so a read error is likely. The chain uses TRBV9 and TRBJ2-3, with a possible D match to TRBD2 (5 bases). Trimming removed 6 bases at V and 7 bases at J, with 15 bases between. This CDR3 region has 13 residues. Germline-derived CDR1 and CDR2 are SGDLS and YYNGEE. CDR3 DNA: TGTGCCAGCAACCCATCTAGCAGACATACGCAGTATTTT. Encoded protein: CASNPSSRHTQYF.

This clonotype was counted a few times. Possible read error: a much larger clone is one base away. The chain carries TRBV7-9 and TRBJ2-3; D gene uncertain. The J call is doubtful: the DNA matches TRBJ1-5 better. The germline V gene encodes CDR1 SEHNR and CDR2 FQNEAQ (reference sequence). This CDR3 is 15 amino acids long. DNA for the CDR3: TGTGCCAGCAGCTTCGGGATCCCAGGCACAGATACGCAGCATTTT. Protein: CASSFGIPGTDTQHF.

This clonotype was counted ten times or more. This chain connects TRBV30 to TRBJ1-4; D remains ambiguous. The CDR3 spans 12 residues. Trimming pared 0 bases from V and 4 bases from J, leaving 3 bases between. CDR1 and CDR2 from the germline V gene are GTSNPN and SVGIG (reference sequence). As DNA, the CDR3 is TGTGCCTGGAGTGTTAGTAATGAAAAACTGTTTTTT. This encodes CAWSVSNEKLFF.

This chain links TRBV5-4 with TRBJ1-1; D is undetermined. Trimming removed 0 bases at V and 0 bases at J, with 9 bases between. Per germline, CDR1 SGHNT and CDR2 YYREEE (reference sequence). The CDR3 is 15 residues long. The CDR3 region is CASSLDLLVNTEAFF. The CDR3 DNA follows: TGTGCCAGCAGCTTGGACCTACTGGTGAACACTGAAGCTTTCTTT.

This clonotype was recorded many times. This CDR3 is CSASRSGRYDEQFF. The CDR3 DNA reads TGCAGTGCTAGCCGGAGCGGGAGATACGATGAGCAGTTCTTC. The chain combines TRBV20-1 with TRBJ2-1; 8 positions agree with TRBD2. Germline CDR1 is DFQATT and CDR2 is SNEGSKA (reference sequence). CDR3 length: 14 amino acids. V dropped 3 bases and J dropped 8; count of bases not matched to a gene: 9.

In this sample, this clonotype turned up many times. The V gene is TRBV30, the J gene TRBJ1-1; tentatively, D is TRBD1 (6 bases). Germline values: CDR1 GTSNPN, CDR2 SVGIG (reference sequence). The CDR3 is made up of 11 amino acids. V was shortened by 4 bases and J by 5 bases, with 8 bases between the two germline ends. The DNA for the CDR3 is TGTGCCTGGAACAGGGTTACTGAAGCTTTCTTT. Translating gives CAWNRVTEAFF. The full variable domain, in which reference TRBV30 and TRBJ1-1 provide the parts outside the CDR3, is SQTIHQWPATLVQPVGSPLSLECTVEGTSNPNLYWYRQAAGRGLQLLFYSVGIGQISSEVPQNLSASRPQDRQFILSSKKLLLSDSGFYLCAWNRVTEAFFGQGTRLTVV.

This clonotype was counted only a few times. The V call is TRBV9, the J call TRBJ2-3; a possible D gene is TRBD1 (7 bases). This CDR3 has 16 amino acids. The germline gives CDR1 SGDLS, CDR2 YYNGEE. With 0 bases removed from V and 4 bases from J, the gap between germline ends came to 15 bases. CDR3 nucleotide sequence: TGTGCCAGCAGCGTAGGCTCGACAGGGAGGCCAGATACGCAGTATTTT. It yields the protein CASSVGSTGRPDTQYF.

As concerns this clonotype: A read error is the likely source, as a far larger clone sits one nucleotide away. Since no conserved phenylalanine or tryptophan closes the CDR3, a read error is the likely cause. V gene TRBV9 combines with J gene TRBJ2-1; 14 nucleotides match TRBD2. The J call may be mistaken, given a closer DNA end match to TRBJ2-5. Germline V CDR1 and CDR2: SGDLS, YYNGEE. The CDR3 is 16 residues long. The CDR3 protein is CASRDGLAGGGETQYS. CDR3 in DNA: TGTGCCAGCAGGGATGGACTAGCGGGAGGCGGGGAGACCCAGTACTCC.

This clonotype was counted at least ten times. The J gene is TRBJ2-5, the V gene TRBV28; D is possibly TRBD2 (6 bases). Germline lookup yields CDR1 MDHEN and CDR2 SYDVKM. The CDR3 totals 17 residues. Trimming removed 2 bases from V and 2 bases from J, with 18 bases in between. CDR3 DNA sequence: TGTGCCAGCAGTTTACCTTTGGAGGGAGTTGTACAAGAGACCCAGTACTTC. Residues: CASSLPLEGVVQETQYF.

As regards this clonotype: A much larger clone differs by one base, so this may be a read error. The chain employs TRBV6-1 and TRBJ1-1; D gene uncertain. Germline CDR1 is MNHNS and CDR2 is SASEGT. CDR3 length: 14 amino acids. The DNA of the CDR3 is TGTGCCAGCAGCGAGGTTGGGATGAACGCTGAAGCTTTCTTT. Its protein product is CASSEVGMNAEAFF.

This clonotype was seen only a few times. This sequence joins TRBV29-1 and TRBJ1-2, with D maybe TRBD1 (6 bases). The CDR3 covers 12 residues. The V gene's germline CDR1 is SQVTM and CDR2 ANQGSEA. The ends were cut back, 2 bases at V and 5 bases at J, with 9 bases in the middle. The CDR3 is CSVEPTGYGYTF. In DNA, the CDR3 is TGCAGCGTTGAACCCACAGGGTATGGCTACACCTTC.

This clonotype was seen a handful of times. This may be a read error, as it is one base from a much larger clone. The V gene is TRBV11-2, the J gene TRBJ2-5, with D perhaps TRBD2 (5 bases). Germline CDR1 SGHAT, CDR2 FQNNGV. CDR3 length: 14 amino acids. V dropped 8 bases and J dropped 4 bases, with 17 bases sitting between them. The CDR3 protein is CASALAGLGETQYF. The CDR3 DNA reads TGTGCCAGCGCGCTAGCTGGTCTGGGAGAGACCCAGTACTTC. Full variable domain (outside the CDR3, taken from reference TRBV11-2 and TRBJ2-5): EAGVAQSPRYKIIEKRQSVAFWCNPISGHATLYWYQQILGQGPKLLIQFQNNGVVDDSQLPKDRFSAERLKGVDSTLKIQPAKLEDSAVYLCASALAGLGETQYFGPGTRLLVL.

This clonotype occurred a few times. The CDR3 loop is CAQRGASDEQFF. The CDR3 DNA reads TGTGCCCAGCGCGGGGCTAGCGATGAGCAGTTCTTC. This chain connects TRBV7-9 to TRBJ2-1; a weak D match, TRBD2 (6 bases). Germline lookup yields CDR1 SEHNR and CDR2 FQNEAQ (reference sequence). V lost 11 bases to trimming and J lost 8 bases, with 16 bases between them. This CDR3 is built from 12 residues.

The DNA for the CDR3 is TGCGCCAGCAGCCAAGAGGCCAGCCAGTCTGAGCAGTTCTTC. Encoded protein: CASSQEASQSEQFF. The genes are TRBV4-3 and TRBJ2-1; D gene unclear. Germline lookup yields CDR1 LGHNA and CDR2 YSLEER. This CDR3 is built from 14 residues. V lost 0 bases, J lost 9 bases, and 12 bases lay in between.

This clonotype was recorded many times. The genes are TRBV27 and TRBJ2-2, with 7 bases lining up with TRBD2. The CDR3 spans 15 residues. Germline loops: CDR1 MNHEY, CDR2 SMNVEV (reference sequence). Germline trimming cut 3 bases from V and 5 bases from J; bases unmatched to any gene: 6. The CDR3 bases are TGTGCCAGCAGTTTCGGGGGGAGTGGGACCGGGGAGCTGTTTTTT. It is translated as CASSFGGSGTGELFF.

This clonotype was seen a handful of times. The chain employs TRBV5-1 and TRBJ2-3; D unresolved. The CDR3 is made up of 14 amino acids. V dropped 2 bases and J dropped 2 bases, with 9 bases sitting between them. Germline lookup yields CDR1 SGHRS and CDR2 YFSETQ. The CDR3 region has the DNA TGCGCCAGCAGCTTAGGTCTAGACACAGATACGCAGTATTTT. Translation gives CASSLGLDTDTQYF.

In this sample, this clonotype turned up many times. The chain employs TRBV7-3 and TRBJ2-3; D remains unclear. From germline, CDR1 is SGHTA and CDR2 FQGTGA. The CDR3 sequence is 16 residues long. The V and J ends lost 6 bases and 2 bases respectively, with 18 bases between them. The CDR3 DNA is TGTGCCAGCAGTTCCGAGCCGGGCCAATTCACAGATACGCAGTATTTT. It specifies CASSSEPGQFTDTQYF. Using reference TRBV7-3 and TRBJ2-3 for the parts outside the CDR3, the full variable domain is GAGVSQTPSNKVTEKGKYVELRCDPISGHTALYWYRQSLGQGPEFLIYFQGTGAADDSGLPNDRFFAVRPEGSVSTLKIQRTERGDSAVYLCASSSEPGQFTDTQYFGPGTRLTVL.

This clonotype was counted many times. The chain recombines TRBV14 with TRBJ2-1; 7 nucleotides match TRBD1. CDR1 is SGHDN and CDR2 is FVKESK in the germline V gene. This CDR3 is built from 16 residues. V lost 4 bases, J lost 5 bases, and 11 bases stayed unmatched. CDR3 nucleotide sequence: TGTGCCAGCAGCCCATACCCCGGGACAGAAAACAATGAGCAGTTCTTC. Translated: CASSPYPGTENNEQFF. The full variable domain, its missing parts supplied by reference TRBV14 and TRBJ2-1, is EAGVTQFPSHSVIEKGQTVTLRCDPISGHDNLYWYRRVMGKEIKFLLHFVKESKQDESGMPNNRFLAERTGGTYSTLKVQPAELEDSGVYFCASSPYPGTENNEQFFGPGTRLTVL.

This clonotype was found many times. The rearrangement links TRBV27 to TRBJ2-1, with D possibly being TRBD2 (5 bases). Germline assignment: CDR1 MNHEY and CDR2 SMNVEV (reference sequence). V was clipped by 0 bases and J by 9 bases, with 12 bases between them. The CDR3 is 14 residues long. CDR3 in amino acids: CASSLSLEGSEQFF. The CDR3 DNA follows: TGTGCCAGCAGTTTATCGTTAGAGGGATCTGAGCAGTTCTTC.